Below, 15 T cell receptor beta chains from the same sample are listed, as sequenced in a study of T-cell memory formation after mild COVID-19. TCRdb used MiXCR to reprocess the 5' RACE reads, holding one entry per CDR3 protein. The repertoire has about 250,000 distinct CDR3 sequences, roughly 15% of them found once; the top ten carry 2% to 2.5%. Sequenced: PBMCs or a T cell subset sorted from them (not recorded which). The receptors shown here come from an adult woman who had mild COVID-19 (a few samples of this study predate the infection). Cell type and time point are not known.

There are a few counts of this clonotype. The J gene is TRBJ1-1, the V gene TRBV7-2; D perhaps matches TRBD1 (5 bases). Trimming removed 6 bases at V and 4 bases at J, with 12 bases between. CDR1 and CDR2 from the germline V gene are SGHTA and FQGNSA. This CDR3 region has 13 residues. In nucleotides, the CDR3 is TGTGCCAGCAGGACTGACAGTTCCACTGAAGCTTTCTTT. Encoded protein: CASRTDSSTEAFF.

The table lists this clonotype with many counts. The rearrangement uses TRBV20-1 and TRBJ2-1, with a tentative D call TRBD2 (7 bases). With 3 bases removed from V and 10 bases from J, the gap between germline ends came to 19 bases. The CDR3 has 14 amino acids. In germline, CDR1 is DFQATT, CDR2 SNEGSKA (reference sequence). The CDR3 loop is CSASGGPVWEEQFF. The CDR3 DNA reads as TGCAGTGCTAGCGGGGGGCCGGTTTGGGAGGAGCAGTTCTTC.

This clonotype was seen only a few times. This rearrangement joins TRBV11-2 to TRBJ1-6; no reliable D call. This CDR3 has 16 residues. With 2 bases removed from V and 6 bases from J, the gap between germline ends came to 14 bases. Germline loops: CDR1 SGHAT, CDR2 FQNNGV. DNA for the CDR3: TGTGCCAGCAGCTTAAGGGCTTCAAGGCTTAATTCACCCCTCCACTTT. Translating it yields CASSLRASRLNSPLHF. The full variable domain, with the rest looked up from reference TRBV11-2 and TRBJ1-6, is EAGVAQSPRYKIIEKRQSVAFWCNPISGHATLYWYQQILGQGPKLLIQFQNNGVVDDSQLPKDRFSAERLKGVDSTLKIQPAKLEDSAVYLCASSLRASRLNSPLHFGNGTRLTVT.

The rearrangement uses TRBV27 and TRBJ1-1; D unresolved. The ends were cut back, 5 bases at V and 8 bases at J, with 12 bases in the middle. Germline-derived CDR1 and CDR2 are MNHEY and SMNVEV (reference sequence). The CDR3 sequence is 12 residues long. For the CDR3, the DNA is TGTGCCAGCAGTATCCCGTGGTCCGAAGCTTTCTTT. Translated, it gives CASSIPWSEAFF.

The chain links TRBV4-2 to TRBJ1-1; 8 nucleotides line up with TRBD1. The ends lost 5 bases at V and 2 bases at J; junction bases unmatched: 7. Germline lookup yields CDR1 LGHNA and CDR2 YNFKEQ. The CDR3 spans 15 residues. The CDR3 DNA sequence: TGTGCCAGCAGCTCGCTACAGGGGGGCAACACTGAAGCTTTCTTT. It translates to CASSSLQGGNTEAFF.

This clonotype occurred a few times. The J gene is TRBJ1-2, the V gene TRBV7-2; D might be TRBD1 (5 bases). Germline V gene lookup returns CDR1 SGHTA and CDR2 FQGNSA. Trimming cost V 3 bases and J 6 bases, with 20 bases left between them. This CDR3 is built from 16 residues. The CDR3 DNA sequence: TGTGCCAGCAGCTTCGGAGGGGCAGGGAGCCTAAATGGCTACACCTTC. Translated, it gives CASSFGGAGSLNGYTF.

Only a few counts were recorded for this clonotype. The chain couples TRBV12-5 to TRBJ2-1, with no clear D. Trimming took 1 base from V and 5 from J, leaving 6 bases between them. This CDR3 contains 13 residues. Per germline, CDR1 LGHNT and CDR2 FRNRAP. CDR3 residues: CASGLGRNNEQFF. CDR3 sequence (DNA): TGTGCTAGTGGTTTGGGACGGAACAATGAGCAGTTCTTC.

CDR3 bases: TGCAGTGCTAGAGGGGGACAGGGCTATAATGAAAAACTGTTTTTT. Its translation is CSARGGQGYNEKLFF. V is TRBV20-1 and J is TRBJ1-4; 9 bases are a match to TRBD1. Germline CDR1 is DFQATT and CDR2 is SNEGSKA (reference sequence). Trimming removed 1 base from V and 4 bases from J; junction bases left unmatched: 4. The CDR3 extends over 15 amino acids.

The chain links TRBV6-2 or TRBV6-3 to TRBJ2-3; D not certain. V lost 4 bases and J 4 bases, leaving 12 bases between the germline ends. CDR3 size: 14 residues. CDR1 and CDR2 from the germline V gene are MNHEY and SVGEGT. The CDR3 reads CASSFSGTADTQYF. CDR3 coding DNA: TGTGCCAGCAGTTTCTCCGGAACGGCAGATACGCAGTATTTT.

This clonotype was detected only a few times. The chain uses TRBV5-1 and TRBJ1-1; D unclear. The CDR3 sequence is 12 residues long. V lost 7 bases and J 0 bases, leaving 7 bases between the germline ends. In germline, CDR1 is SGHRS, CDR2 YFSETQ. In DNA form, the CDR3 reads TGCGCCAGCGGCCCGTTGAACACTGAAGCTTTCTTT. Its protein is CASGPLNTEAFF. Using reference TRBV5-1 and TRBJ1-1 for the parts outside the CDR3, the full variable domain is KAGVTQTPRYLIKTRGQQVTLSCSPISGHRSVSWYQQTPGQGLQFLFEYFSETQRNKGNFPGRFSGRQFSNSRSEMNVSTLELGDSALYLCASGPLNTEAFFGQGTRLTVV.

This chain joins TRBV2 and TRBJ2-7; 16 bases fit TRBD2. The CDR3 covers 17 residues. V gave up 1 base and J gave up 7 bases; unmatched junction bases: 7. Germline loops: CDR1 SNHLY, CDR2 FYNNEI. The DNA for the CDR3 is TGTGCCAGCAGTGAAGGGGGACTAGCGGGAGGGCCGGGAGAGCAGTACTTC. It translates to CASSEGGLAGGPGEQYF.

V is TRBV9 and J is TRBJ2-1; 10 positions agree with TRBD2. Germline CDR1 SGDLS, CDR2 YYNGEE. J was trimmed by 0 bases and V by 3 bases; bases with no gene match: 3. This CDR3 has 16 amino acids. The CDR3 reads CASSAASGSSYNEQFF. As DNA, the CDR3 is TGTGCCAGCAGCGCCGCTAGCGGGAGCTCCTACAATGAGCAGTTCTTC.

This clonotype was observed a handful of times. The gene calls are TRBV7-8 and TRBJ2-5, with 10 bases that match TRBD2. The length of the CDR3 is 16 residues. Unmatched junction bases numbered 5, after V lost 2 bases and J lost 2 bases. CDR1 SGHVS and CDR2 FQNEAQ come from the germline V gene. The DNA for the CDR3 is TGTGCCAGCAGCTTACATAGCGGGGGGCCTCAAGAGACCCAGTACTTC. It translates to CASSLHSGGPQETQYF.

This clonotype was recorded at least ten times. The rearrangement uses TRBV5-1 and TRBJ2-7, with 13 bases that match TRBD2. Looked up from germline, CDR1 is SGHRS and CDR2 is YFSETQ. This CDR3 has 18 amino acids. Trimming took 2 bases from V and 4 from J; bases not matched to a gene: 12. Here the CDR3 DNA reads TGCGCCAGCAGCTTATCTACCGTCGGGACTAGCGGGACTTACGAGCAGTACTTC. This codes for CASSLSTVGTSGTYEQYF.

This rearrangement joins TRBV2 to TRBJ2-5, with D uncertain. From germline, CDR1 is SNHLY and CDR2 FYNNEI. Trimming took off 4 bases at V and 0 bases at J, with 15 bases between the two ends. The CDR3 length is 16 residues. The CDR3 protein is CASSVGRTVYQETQYF. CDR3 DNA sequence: TGTGCCAGCAGTGTAGGAAGGACGGTCTACCAAGAGACCCAGTACTTC.